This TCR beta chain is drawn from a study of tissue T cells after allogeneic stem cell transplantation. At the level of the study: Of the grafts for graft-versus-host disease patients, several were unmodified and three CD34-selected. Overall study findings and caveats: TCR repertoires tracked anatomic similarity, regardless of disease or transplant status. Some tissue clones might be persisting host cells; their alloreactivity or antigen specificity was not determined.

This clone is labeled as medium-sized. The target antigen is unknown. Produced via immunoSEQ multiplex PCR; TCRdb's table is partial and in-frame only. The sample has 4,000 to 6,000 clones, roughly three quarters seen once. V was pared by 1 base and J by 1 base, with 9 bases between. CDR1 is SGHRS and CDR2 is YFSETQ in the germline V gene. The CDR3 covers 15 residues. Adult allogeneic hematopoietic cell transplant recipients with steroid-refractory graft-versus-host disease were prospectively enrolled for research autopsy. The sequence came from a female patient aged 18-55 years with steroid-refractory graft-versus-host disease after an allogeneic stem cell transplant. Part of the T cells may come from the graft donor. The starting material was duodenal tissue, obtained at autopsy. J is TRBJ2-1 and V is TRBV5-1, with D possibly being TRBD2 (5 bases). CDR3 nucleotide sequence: TGCGCCAGCAGCTTGATCGGGGAGTCCTACAATGAGCAGTTCTTC. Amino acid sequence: CASSLIGESYNEQFF.